Listed below are T cell receptor beta chains from one sample, sequenced in a study of PD-1 blockade in classical Hodgkin lymphoma. Assay: immunoSEQ multiplex PCR; the TCRdb copy retains only in-frame clones and omits some. Of fewer than 75,000 clones listed, 88% are singletons. Sequenced here: peripheral blood mononuclear cells (PBMCs), sampled before the second cycle of nivolumab. The source of these receptors is a human donor with classical Hodgkin lymphoma. The CDR3 runs from the conserved cysteine through the conserved F or W. The D gene is left open where the match is weak. Expanded clones get a size class; other rows say once, few or many, or leave the size out.

d_call j_call clone_size v_call cdr3_aa cdr3_nt
NA TRBJ1-4 NA TRBV5-1 CASSLAGVNEKLFF TGCGCCAGCAGCCTGGCGGGTGTTAATGAAAAACTGTTTTTT
TRBD1 TRBJ2-2 few TRBV5-1 CASSLQGAGTGELFF TGCGCCAGCAGCTTACAGGGGGCAGGGACCGGGGAGCTGTTTTTT
NA TRBJ2-5 NA TRBV5-1 CASSPFSPGPETQYF TGCGCCAGCAGCCCCTTCTCCCCTGGCCCTGAGACCCAGTACTTC
NA TRBJ1-3 NA TRBV9 CASSAGQLWDTIYF TGTGCCAGCAGCGCTGGACAGTTGTGGGACACCATATATTTT
NA TRBJ2-1 NA TRBV16 CASKRGGVDYNEQFF TGTGCCAGCAAACGAGGGGGGGTAGACTACAATGAGCAGTTCTTC
NA TRBJ2-1 NA TRBV6-5 CASTPPGAAEQFF TGTGCCAGCACCCCGCCGGGAGCGGCTGAGCAGTTCTTC
NA TRBJ1-6 NA TRBV4-2 CASSQEAGRDNSPLHF TGTGCCAGCAGCCAAGAGGCGGGACGGGATAATTCACCCCTCCACTTT
TRBD1 TRBJ2-7 NA TRBV10-1 CASSESRTGNYEQYF TGCGCCAGCAGTGAGTCGAGGACAGGCAATTACGAGCAGTACTTC
TRBD2 TRBJ2-5 NA TRBV5-1 CASKREGETQYF TGCGCCAGCAAGAGGGAGGGAGAGACCCAGTACTTC
NA TRBJ2-5 NA TRBV29-1 CSVKGETQYF TGCAGCGTTAAGGGCGAGACCCAGTACTTC
TRBD1 TRBJ1-2 NA TRBV6-5 CASSQTGTGYYGYTF TGTGCCAGCAGCCAAACCGGGACAGGGTACTATGGCTACACCTTC
NA TRBJ1-1 NA TRBV13 CASSLEGGISEAFF TGTGCCAGCAGCTTGGAGGGGGGTATTTCTGAAGCTTTCTTT
NA TRBJ2-5 NA TRBV5-1 CASVGAVQETQYF TGCGCCAGCGTAGGGGCAGTACAAGAGACCCAGTACTTC
NA TRBJ2-5 NA TRBV7-6 CASSGSRGTQYF TGTGCCAGCAGTGGGAGCAGGGGGACCCAGTACTTC
NA TRBJ2-7 NA TRBV12-5 CASGRGNYYEQYF TGTGCTAGTGGGCGGGGTAATTACTACGAGCAGTACTTC
NA TRBJ1-2 NA TRBV11-2 CASSLVWQGRGGYTF TGTGCCAGCAGCTTAGTGTGGCAGGGACGGGGTGGCTACACCTTC
NA TRBJ2-5 NA TRBV10-1 CASSQGLEETQYF TGCGCCAGCTCCCAGGGACTCGAAGAGACCCAGTACTTC
TRBD1 TRBJ2-7 NA TRBV5-1 CASSPDRGRDEQYF TGCGCCAGCAGCCCAGACAGGGGGAGGGACGAGCAGTACTTC
NA TRBJ2-3 NA TRBV5-1 CASSLNRWTDTQYF TGCGCCAGCAGCTTGAACAGGTGGACAGATACGCAGTATTTT
NA TRBJ2-1 NA TRBV5-1 CASSFLSGFEQFF TGCGCCAGCAGCTTTTTGTCCGGCTTTGAGCAGTTCTTC
NA TRBJ1-3 NA TRBV19 CASSITNRAGNTIYF TGTGCCAGTAGTATCACCAACAGGGCCGGAAACACCATATATTTT
NA TRBJ2-3 NA TRBV5-4 CASSFDPTGTDTQYF TGTGCCAGCAGCTTTGATCCCACCGGCACAGATACGCAGTATTTT
NA TRBJ1-4 once TRBV9 CASSVDQGYSEKLFF TGTGCCAGCAGCGTAGACCAGGGGTACTCTGAAAAACTGTTTTTT
NA TRBJ2-1 NA TRBV5-1 CASSLDRDYNEQFF TGCGCCAGCAGCTTGGACCGGGATTACAATGAGCAGTTCTTC
NA TRBJ2-7 NA TRBV4-1 CASSRPGGGPYEQYF TGCGCCAGCAGCCGACCTGGCGGCGGCCCCTACGAGCAGTACTTC
NA TRBJ1-5 NA TRBV30 CAWRWGHPRNQPQHF TGTGCCTGGAGGTGGGGACACCCAAGGAATCAGCCCCAGCATTTT